This passage covers 22 T cell receptor beta chains from one sample sequenced in a study of blood T cell repertoires in COVID-19. Here immunoSEQ multiplex PCR was the method, and the copy in TCRdb shows in-frame clones only, minus some. Of about 250,000 clones detected, approximately 81% appear once; the ten largest clones hold under 7%. Sequenced input: PBMCs or T cells enriched from blood (not recorded which). These receptor sequences come from a woman aged 45 to 65 who had been exposed to COVID-19.

The V and J genes are TRBV5-1 and TRBJ2-7; TRBD2 matches at 7 bases. The CDR3 totals 15 residues. The germline gives CDR1 SGHRS, CDR2 YFSETQ. V gave up 1 base and J gave up 4 bases; unmatched junction bases: 8. The CDR3 nucleotides read TGCGCCAGCAGCTTGACAGCGGGGTTATCTTACGAGCAGTACTTC. Protein: CASSLTAGLSYEQYF.

The chain combines TRBV10-3 with TRBJ2-5; 9 nucleotides line up with TRBD2. With 10 bases clipped from V and 4 bases from J, the junction kept 19 bases outside the gene matches. Germline lookup yields CDR1 ENHRY and CDR2 SYGVKD. This CDR3 spans 17 amino acids. CDR3 sequence reads: CATRAVGSGGVGETQYF. Here the CDR3 DNA reads TGTGCCACCAGGGCGGTTGGTAGCGGGGGCGTGGGAGAGACCCAGTACTTC.

This clone occurred once. The V and J genes are TRBV28 and TRBJ1-1; D gene uncertain. The CDR3 is made up of 14 amino acids. Germline lookup yields CDR1 MDHEN and CDR2 SYDVKM. Trimming took 4 bases from V and 2 from J, leaving 11 bases between them. The CDR3 bases are TGTGCCAGCAGTTGGGGAGGCTCTAACACTGAAGCTTTCTTT. Translating gives CASSWGGSNTEAFF.

The chain uses TRBV5-1 and TRBJ2-2; TRBD1 is a possible D gene (8 bases). Germline V gene data show CDR1 as SGHRS and CDR2 as YFSETQ. Trimming left V 10 bases short and J 3 bases short, with 19 bases between. The CDR3 runs 15 residues. The CDR3 DNA reads TGCGCCTCCCACAGGGGGGGGGCCGACACCGGGGAGCTGTTTTTT. Encoded protein: CASHRGGADTGELFF.

The chain uses TRBV12-3 or TRBV12-4 and TRBJ1-1; D call uncertain. This CDR3 has 13 residues. V was cut by 7 bases and J by 10 bases, with 19 bases left in between. In nucleotides, the CDR3 is TGTGCCAGCATCCCAGGAGGTAACGGGAGAGCTTTCTTT. This gives the protein CASIPGGNGRAFF.

The chain uses TRBV6-4 and TRBJ1-2; D remains ambiguous. The CDR3 spans 13 residues. In germline, CDR1 is MRHNA, CDR2 SNTAGT. V was cut by 6 bases and J by 4 bases, with 12 bases left in between. The CDR3 coding sequence is TGTGCCAGCAGCCCGACTTTCTCCTATGGCTACACCTTC. Amino acid sequence: CASSPTFSYGYTF.

The genes are TRBV7-9 and TRBJ2-7, with 8 bases aligning to TRBD2. Germline-derived CDR1 and CDR2 are SEHNR and FQNEAQ (reference sequence). Trimming took 5 bases from V and 2 from J; bases not matched to a gene: 11. The CDR3 consists of 16 residues. The CDR3 protein is CASSHAGSGVTYEQYF. CDR3 sequence (DNA): TGTGCCAGCAGCCACGCGGGTAGCGGGGTCACCTACGAGCAGTACTTC. The full variable domain, its missing parts supplied by reference TRBV7-9 and TRBJ2-7, is DTGVSQNPRHKITKRGQNVTFRCDPISEHNRLYWYRQTLGQGPEFLTYFQNEAQLEKSRLLSDRFSAERPKGSFSTLEIQRTEQGDSAMYLCASSHAGSGVTYEQYFGPGTRLTVT.

This clone was counted once. The chain recombines TRBV4-1 with TRBJ1-4; 7 positions agree with TRBD1. Germline V lookup: CDR1 MGHRA, CDR2 YSYEKL. This CDR3 region has 16 residues. V trimming: 4 bases; J trimming: 2 bases; junction bases outside the gene matches: 7. The CDR3 region is CASSPPGGGTNEKLFF. In nucleotides, the CDR3 is TGCGCCAGCAGCCCCCCAGGAGGGGGCACTAATGAAAAACTGTTTTTT.

The chain carries TRBV10-2 and TRBJ1-4; maybe TRBD1 (6 bases). The germline V gene has CDR1 WSHSY and CDR2 SAAADI. Deletions cut 3 bases from V and 7 bases from J, with 12 bases between. This CDR3 contains 14 residues. In DNA form, the CDR3 reads TGCGCCAGCAGTGATGGGGGGGCTGGTGAAAAACTGTTTTTT. Translated: CASSDGGAGEKLFF.

V gene TRBV27 combines with J gene TRBJ1-6; no reliable D call. V was clipped by 2 bases and J by 6 bases, with 8 bases between them. Germline V gene sequence: CDR1 MNHEY, CDR2 SMNVEV (reference sequence). This CDR3 contains 14 residues. In DNA form, the CDR3 reads TGTGCCAGCAGTTTAGAGGGATCTAATTCACCCCTCCACTTT. Residues: CASSLEGSNSPLHF.

V is TRBV24-1 and J is TRBJ1-5; maybe TRBD1 (6 bases). The CDR3 has 13 amino acids. V gave up 3 bases and J gave up 4 bases, with 6 bases separating them. Germline loops: CDR1 KGHDR, CDR2 SFDVKD. The CDR3 DNA reads TGTGCCACCAGTGATACAGGGAATCAGCCCCAGCATTTT. It codes for CATSDTGNQPQHF.

The J gene is TRBJ2-2, the V gene TRBV10-2; D remains ambiguous. CDR3 length equals 14 residues. Germline CDR1 is WSHSY and CDR2 is SAAADI. V lost 7 bases, J lost 3 bases, and 12 bases lay in between. Here the CDR3 DNA reads TGCGCCAGCACCCGGAGTTCCGACACCGGGGAGCTGTTTTTT. Encoded protein: CASTRSSDTGELFF.

The chain joins TRBV13 to TRBJ1-2, with a tentative D call TRBD1 (6 bases). This CDR3 has 15 residues. CDR1 is PRHDT and CDR2 is FYEKMQ in the germline V gene (reference sequence). V was clipped by 5 bases and J by 3 bases, with 16 bases between them. The CDR3 DNA reads TGTGCCAGCAGCACTCGTCCAGGGGCGGACTATGGCTACACCTTC. Its protein is CASSTRPGADYGYTF. Based on the CDR3 plus reference TRBV13 and TRBJ1-2, the full variable domain is AAGVIQSPRHLIKEKRETATLKCYPIPRHDTVYWYQQGPGQDPQFLISFYEKMQSDKGSIPDRFSAQQFSDYHSELNMSSLELGDSALYFCASSTRPGADYGYTFGSGTRLTVV.

The genes are TRBV7-2 and TRBJ2-1; no clear D. Per germline, CDR1 SGHTA and CDR2 FQGNSA. This CDR3 is 11 amino acids long. Trimming removed 5 bases from V and 4 bases from J, with 3 bases in between. DNA for the CDR3: TGTGCCAGCAGCGCGTACAATGAGCAGTTCTTC. Encoded protein: CASSAYNEQFF.

The chain links TRBV5-1 to TRBJ2-5; D is ambiguous. Trimming removed 0 bases from V and 4 bases from J, with 13 bases in between. Germline assignment: CDR1 SGHRS and CDR2 YFSETQ. This CDR3 is 15 amino acids long. The CDR3 DNA reads TGCGCCAGCAGCTTGGACGGCAGGAATGCAGAGACCCAGTACTTC. Translated, it gives CASSLDGRNAETQYF.

CDR3 region: CASSEGESQYF. CDR3 sequence (DNA): TGTGCCAGCAGCGAGGGGGAGTCCCAGTACTTC. V usage is TRBV7-9 and J usage is TRBJ2-5, with a weak D call TRBD1 (6 bases). This CDR3 comprises 11 residues. V lost 5 bases to trimming and J lost 9 bases, with 10 bases between them. From germline, CDR1 is SEHNR and CDR2 FQNEAQ (reference sequence).

The chain is built from TRBV18 and TRBJ1-1, with D maybe TRBD1 (6 bases). Deletions cut 3 bases from V and 9 bases from J, with 11 bases between. Germline V gene lookup returns CDR1 KGHSH and CDR2 LQKENI. The CDR3 has 12 amino acids. CDR3 nucleotide sequence: TGTGCCAGCTCACCGGACAGTGCCAAAGCTTTCTTT. It is translated as CASSPDSAKAFF.

The rearrangement links TRBV7-8 to TRBJ2-2, with D possibly being TRBD2 (5 bases). Trimming pared 1 base from V and 7 bases from J, leaving 7 bases between. The germline V gene encodes CDR1 SGHVS and CDR2 FQNEAQ. This CDR3 comprises 13 residues. The CDR3 reads CASSLDRGGELFF. The DNA of the CDR3 is TGTGCCAGCAGCTTAGACCGGGGCGGGGAGCTGTTTTTT.

The rearrangement uses TRBV6-5 and TRBJ1-5, with 9 bases that match TRBD1. V shed 7 bases and J 4 bases; nucleotides not matched to a gene: 8. The CDR3 loop spans 15 amino acids. The germline V gene has CDR1 MNHEY and CDR2 SVGAGI. The CDR3 coding sequence is TGTGCCAGCAAGCCGGGACAGGGAGGAAATCAGCCCCAGCATTTT. Its protein product is CASKPGQGGNQPQHF.

J is TRBJ1-1 and V is TRBV29-1; 10 bases are a match to TRBD1. The CDR3 runs to 15 residues. The J segment lost 5 bases and the V segment lost 3 bases, leaving 9 bases of the junction unmatched. Germline lookup yields CDR1 SQVTM and CDR2 ANQGSEA. This CDR3 reads CSVDTTGGVRTEAFF. The CDR3 DNA reads as TGCAGCGTTGATACGACAGGGGGCGTGAGAACTGAAGCTTTCTTT.

J is TRBJ1-6 and V is TRBV18; no reliable D call. Trimming cost V 2 bases and J 0 bases, with 8 bases left between them. This CDR3 is built from 16 residues. Germline loops: CDR1 KGHSH, CDR2 LQKENI. CDR3 loop: CASSPWATSYNSPLHF. Written as DNA, the CDR3 is TGTGCCAGCTCACCATGGGCGACCTCCTATAATTCACCCCTCCACTTT.

The V gene is TRBV24-1, the J gene TRBJ2-2; tentative D call: TRBD2 (5 bases). The CDR3 is 15 residues long. Germline CDR1 reads KGHDR; CDR2 reads SFDVKD. Trimming took off 4 bases at V and 7 bases at J, with 15 bases between the two ends. The CDR3 is CATSDRGRTLGELFF. In nucleotides, the CDR3 is TGTGCCACCAGTGACCGCGGACGGACTCTCGGGGAGCTGTTTTTT.